This entry features one TCR beta chain sequence. The antigen this receptor binds is unknown. No per-base quality is available; no much larger clone lies one base away. These data are taken from a study of cytomegalovirus exposure and HLA in healthy donors (dated by TCRdb to between 2016 and 2019). In the study overall: An earlier analysis of about 560 of the donors reported approximately 300 Gb of sequence data and 95 million to 120 million unique TCR beta sequences obtained from around 190 million T cells. An early release that covered fewer than 750 HLA-typed donors contained 300 to 350 gigabases of sequencing data and around 85 million unique TCR sequences. Of the roughly 400 genotyped donors, approximately 83% fell in the genetic ancestry cluster associated with self-reported Caucasian donors. The study was designed to test whether signatures of past pathogen exposure could be identified by cataloging public T cell receptors. Using immunosequencing, the study profiled T cell repertoires from fewer than 850 subjects and related those repertoires to cytomegalovirus serostatus. Along with the 666-subject first cohort, a separate validation cohort of about 110 different subjects was used. To predict cytomegalovirus infection status, the study brought together high-throughput TCR immunosequencing, statistical association of individual TCRs with disease status, and machine learning. A later analysis re-examined previously published TCR beta repertoires from just over 650 donors and added high-resolution HLA genotyping to investigate patterns of TCR occurrence. In the later analysis, no new phenotypic data were used to find candidate immune exposures; instead, reliance was placed on TCR beta sequences and their occurrence across donors. To decide whether each TCR beta V gene segment behaved as functional or pseudogenic, an earlier analysis of nearly 600 of the donors relied on high-throughput TCR beta sequencing. Donor age, sex, ethnicity and CMV serostatus were compiled alongside the repertoire data. A later genetic analysis took genome-wide SNP genotypes for about 55% of the roughly 670 donors and used that subset as a discovery cohort. Every repertoire in the discovery cohort had been generated on one and the same sequencing platform. Both class I and class II loci were covered by HLA typing, at four-digit resolution. The number of donors typed differed by locus, with about 620-630 for A, B, C, DRB1 and DQB1, more than 500 for DQA1, approximately 580 for DPA1, and some 440 for DPB1. A handful of DR-DQ haplotypes were handled as single units for association and clustering because linkage in the cohort was strong. Across some 400 genotyped donors of the cohort, an average of about 240,000 unique TCR beta nucleotide sequences per donor were sequenced, and approximately 17% of those sequences were non-productive. Broader findings and caveats from the paper: The earlier analysis of about 600 of the donors excluded about 16 rarely observed V segments, including chromosome 9 orphons, because counts were too low. A further reported finding was that TCR beta sequences accurately predicted the HLA-A and HLA-B alleles for most subjects in the first cohort. Because HLA typing was unavailable for some donors at each locus, only the typed subset was used in association tests. The study listed approximately 150 TCR beta chains as associated with cytomegalovirus. When HLA alleles, especially DR and DQ, strongly co-occurred, attributing TCR associations to individual alleles was difficult. In a later analysis, about 16,000 TCR beta sequences were associated with specific HLA alleles at a false discovery rate of 0.05. In a later analysis, HLA-associated TCR beta chains were found to be more clonally expanded and to have lower generation probabilities than equally common non-associated chains. In a later genetic analysis, fewer N-insertions in productive TCRs were reported among donors in an Asian-associated ancestry cluster than the roughly 700-donor mean. The classifier was reported to diagnose cytomegalovirus status with high specificity and sensitivity in both the original and validation cohorts. Presence/absence analyses assumed roughly uniform sequencing depth across donors, an assumption that may not hold. Three of the identified cytomegalovirus-associated TCR beta chains were confirmed in vitro to be specific for cytomegalovirus antigens. Most CMV-associated TCR beta chains appeared to be HLA-restricted in a later analysis, and the HLA associations seemed to be driven largely by CMV exposure. Correlated functional status among segregating V segments might be attributable to linkage disequilibrium, but an unknown experimental factor could not be ruled out. A later analysis reported that several top co-occurrence clusters appeared linked to parvovirus B19, influenza, CMV and Epstein-Barr virus. A later analysis found that TCR association rates varied across HLA loci, with DRB1 alleles showing the most associated TCRs and HLA-C alleles the fewest. A group of highly shared sequence variants was considered likely to be a technical artifact of the sequencing pipeline. In a later genetic analysis, a missense DCLRE1C variant was associated with V-gene and J-gene trimming of TCR beta chains, and the association was replicated in an independent cohort. It was suggested by the authors that the approach could potentially be generalized to other disease states and immunological phenotypes. In this cohort, only TCR beta chains were sequenced, and detectable features were limited by the absence of alpha or paired-chain data. The only immune exposure information available for the cohort was CMV serostatus. In an earlier analysis of more than 450 of the donors, most TCR beta V segments were observed in productive rearrangements about 90% or about 30% of the time, broadly matching IMGT annotations. Across donors, most TCR sequences were observed very rarely, whereas some public TCRs were present in many individuals.

The cohort was made up of approximately 700 healthy bone marrow donors. All cohort members were sampled while nominally healthy, although unrecorded immune exposures were likely present. The donor tested CMV seropositive and was one of the 289 seropositive cohort members. A peripheral blood sample was collected from each donor, and TCR beta sequencing was performed on peripheral blood mononuclear cells. The Qiagen DNeasy Blood Extraction Kit was used to extract genomic DNA from the blood cell samples. Library construction relied on the immunoSEQ multiplex PCR assay. For the multiplex PCR, a mixture combining 60 forward primers for TCR Vbeta segments and 13 reverse primers for TCR Jbeta segments was used. Amplification of the CDR3 region of rearranged TCR beta genes was performed with a multiplex PCR assay on genomic DNA. On the Illumina HiSeq System, the amplified TCR beta libraries were sequenced as 87-base-pair reads. As for the authors' bioinformatics: A later analysis counted about 82 million unique TCR beta chains across the 650 to 800 repertoires, and roughly 11 million of these chains were shared by at least two donors. A nearest-neighbor algorithm error-corrected the raw reads and collapsed the reads into unique sequences, merging closely related sequences to remove PCR and sequencing errors. V, D and J gene segments were assigned by aligning CDR3 sequences to IMGT reference sequences. Each retained sequence needed at least a six-nucleotide match to both a V gene segment and a J gene segment. Rearrangements were classified as productive when the CDR3 lacked stop codons and remained in frame with V and J, and all other rearrangements were classified as non-productive. Following IMGT convention, CDR3 was defined as the stretch from the second conserved V-encoded cysteine to the conserved J-encoded phenylalanine. Sequences without an unambiguous match to a single V gene segment were excluded from the earlier analysis of almost 600 of the donors. In an earlier analysis of several hundred of the donors, V segments were called functional above 56.7% productive rearrangements and were called segregating when the between-donor standard deviation exceeded 5%. To diagnose cytomegalovirus status from the catalog of TCR beta chain sequences, a statistical classification framework was built. In a later analysis, TCR nucleotide sequences were compared against IMGT/GENE-DB human TR gene sequences so that V and J genes could be assigned. A later analysis assigned CDR3 sequences and most-parsimonious VDJ recombination scenarios with the TCRdist pipeline. In a later analysis, every TCR beta chain was defined by the combination of its CDR3 amino acid sequence and its V-gene family, and reads without a unique V-gene family were dropped. As a way to deal with suspected cross-contamination and a sequencing artifact, a later analysis dropped over 550 nucleotide sequences that were highly shared and had low generation probability. A later analysis calculated a clonal expansion index for each public chain from normalized within-repertoire ranks of inferred template counts. A later analysis computed generation probabilities with a VDJ recombination model fitted to out-of-frame rearrangements, and checked the results against IGoR. Hypergeometric tests were used in a later analysis to score TCR-TCR, TCR-HLA and TCR-CMV co-occurrence, with a repertoire-size bias correction applied to the TCR pairs. To estimate false discovery rates, a later analysis permuted the HLA or CMV assignments 20 times. In a later analysis, co-occurring TCRs were grouped using DBSCAN, with TCRdist sequence similarity added in when clustering inside HLA-allele-positive subsets. Co-occurrence clustering excluded repertoires with fewer than 30,000 or more than 120,000 public chains, plus five with anomalous nucleotide sharing. The clones in this table, taken by TCRdb from immuneACCESS, are in-frame only. Not every clone is retained; where verified, under half of the shortfall comes from an unresolved V gene, and the cause of the rest is unknown. The D gene and trimming were derived from the DNA, and the V and J assignments and clone size from that table. This sample holds about 100,000 clones; about 70% were observed only once. The biggest ten clones account for less than 5% of the sample.

The specimen was PBMCs. This clonotype was obtained from a woman aged 18-30 years in good health and CMV-seropositive.

The DNA sequence is TGTGCCAGCAGCCGACAGGGGGCGAGCTACGAGCAGTACTTC. Its product reads: CASSRQGASYEQYF. This receptor chain uses TRBV28 and TRBJ2-7; 10 bases in the middle match TRBD1. V is pruned by 6 bases and J by 3 bases, leaving 5 bases of the junction without a gene match. Taken from cysteine to phenylalanine, the CDR3 has 14 residues. Kept here is only the CDR3 DNA, which spans 42 bases and is read in frame from base 1. The germline V gene yields MDHEN for CDR1 and SYDVKM for CDR2. Where the CDR3 stops, the reference TRBV28 and TRBJ2-7 genes take over; the full variable domain is DVKVTQSSRYLVKRTGEKVFLECVQDMDHENMFWYRQDPGLGLRLIYFSYDVKMKEKGDIPEGYSVSREKKERFSLILESASTNQTSMYLCASSRQGASYEQYFGPGTRLTVT.